The 27 T cell receptor beta chains reported below all come from one sample, sequenced in a study of blood T cell repertoires in COVID-19. Measured with immunoSEQ multiplex PCR; TCRdb has only the in-frame clones, and not every one. The sample consists of approximately 340,000 clones, around 90% of them appearing once. The sample taken for sequencing was peripheral blood. All receptors derive from a young man with COVID-19, enrolled during active disease.

This clone was observed a single time. This sequence joins TRBV7-3 and TRBJ2-1; D may be TRBD1 (5 bases). The V and J ends lost 1 base and 9 bases respectively, with 16 bases between them. The CDR3 contains 15 residues. CDR1 and CDR2 (germline): SGHTA, FQGTGA. CDR3 loop: CASSLSLAGQGEQFF. The CDR3 DNA reads TGTGCCAGCAGCTTAAGCCTCGCAGGCCAGGGTGAGCAGTTCTTC.

The genes are TRBV7-3 and TRBJ2-3; 9 positions agree with TRBD1. The CDR3 is 16 residues long. V gave up 0 bases and J gave up 7 bases; unmatched junction bases: 8. CDR1 SGHTA and CDR2 FQGTGA come from the germline V gene. As DNA, the CDR3 is TGTGCCAGCAGCTTAACCGGGACAGGGTTCGTAAATACGCAGTATTTT. It specifies CASSLTGTGFVNTQYF.

This chain joins TRBV7-9 and TRBJ2-5; TRBD2 agrees at 7 bases. The CDR3 spans 15 residues. Germline V gives CDR1 SEHNR, CDR2 FQNEAQ (reference sequence). With V trimmed by 3 bases and J by 2 bases, 6 bases remained unmatched. The chain's CDR3 is CASSFDLAVQETQYF. CDR3 bases: TGTGCCAGCAGCTTCGACCTAGCGGTGCAAGAGACCCAGTACTTC.

This chain joins TRBV6-6 and TRBJ2-1; unclear D gene. The germline V and J ends were trimmed by 3 bases and 4 bases, with 7 bases remaining between them. This CDR3 is built from 13 residues. Germline values: CDR1 MNHNY, CDR2 SVGAGI (reference sequence). CDR3 in amino acids: CASSYTQYNEQFF. CDR3 sequence (DNA): TGTGCCAGCAGTTATACCCAGTACAATGAGCAGTTCTTC.

The chain combines TRBV28 with TRBJ2-7; 11 nucleotides match TRBD2. CDR3 length: 15 residues. Germline CDR1 and CDR2: MDHEN and SYDVKM. With V trimmed by 6 bases and J by 1 base, 5 bases remained unmatched. CDR3 bases: TGTGCCAGCAGGATACTAGCGGGAGCTTCCTACGAGCAGTACTTC. This gives the protein CASRILAGASYEQYF.

The chain has TRBV5-1 and TRBJ2-7; 8 positions match TRBD2. Germline CDR1 SGHRS, CDR2 YFSETQ. The CDR3 sequence is 15 residues long. After removal of 4 bases from V and 7 bases from J, the junction contained 13 bases not matched to a gene. The CDR3 DNA follows: TGCGCCAGCAGCCCCTCGGGGGGGGCGTCTAGAGAGCAGTACTTC. As protein: CASSPSGGASREQYF.

The CDR3 DNA is TGTGCCACCAGTGAGGGGGGGACGGACATTCAGTACTTC. This codes for CATSEGGTDIQYF. The rearrangement joins TRBV24-1 to TRBJ2-4; the match to TRBD2 covers 7 bases. This CDR3 is 13 amino acids long. Germline V CDR1 and CDR2: KGHDR, SFDVKD. V was clipped by 4 bases and J by 8 bases; unmatched bases: 4.

The chain combines TRBV15 with TRBJ2-1; 12 bases map to TRBD2. The CDR3 loop spans 17 amino acids. The germline CDR1 and CDR2 sequences are LNHNV and YYDKDF (reference sequence). Trimming cost V 0 bases and J 4 bases; bases outside gene matches: 4. The CDR3 DNA reads as TGTGCCACCAGCAGAGATCACGGGACTAGCGGGTACAATGAGCAGTTCTTC. Its protein product is CATSRDHGTSGYNEQFF.

The V gene is TRBV14, the J gene TRBJ1-2; TRBD1 is a possible D gene (6 bases). The CDR3 loop spans 15 amino acids. V was trimmed by 6 bases and J by 1 base, leaving 15 bases between them. The germline V gene encodes CDR1 SGHDN and CDR2 FVKESK. CDR3 coding DNA: TGTGCCAGCAGAAGGACAGCCGCCTTTAACTATGGCTACACCTTC. Protein sequence: CASRRTAAFNYGYTF. The whole variable domain, remainder taken from reference TRBV14 and TRBJ1-2, is EAGVTQFPSHSVIEKGQTVTLRCDPISGHDNLYWYRRVMGKEIKFLLHFVKESKQDESGMPNNRFLAERTGGTYSTLKVQPAELEDSGVYFCASRRTAAFNYGYTFGSGTRLTVV.

The sample holds one count of this clone. V is TRBV6-1 and J is TRBJ2-2; tentative D call: TRBD1 (6 bases). This CDR3 is 16 amino acids long. Deletions cut 0 bases from V and 3 bases from J, with 11 bases between. CDR1 MNHNS and CDR2 SASEGT come from the germline V gene. DNA for the CDR3: TGTGCCAGCAGTGAAGCGATGGACAGACACACCGGGGAGCTGTTTTTT. Its translation is CASSEAMDRHTGELFF.

This clone came up a few times. The chain is built from TRBV4-2 and TRBJ1-4; the D gene is possibly TRBD1 (6 bases). This CDR3 comprises 15 residues. Per germline, CDR1 LGHNA and CDR2 YNFKEQ. Trimming left V 4 bases short and J 5 bases short, with 14 bases between. The CDR3 loop is CASSPRGGINEKLFF. CDR3 DNA: TGTGCCAGCAGCCCACGTGGGGGCATCAATGAAAAACTGTTTTTT.

This rearrangement joins TRBV10-3 to TRBJ2-7; 10 bases match TRBD1. J gave up 4 bases and V 3 bases, and 6 bases lay outside the gene matches. Germline assignment: CDR1 ENHRY and CDR2 SYGVKD. There are 15 residues in the CDR3. The DNA of the CDR3 is TGTGCCATCAGTGACCCGGGACAGGGGTTTTACGAGCAGTACTTC. Amino acid sequence: CAISDPGQGFYEQYF.

The V call is TRBV18, the J call TRBJ2-6; TRBD1 aligns across 8 bases. J lost 2 bases, V lost 3 bases, and 9 bases had no gene match. The germline V gene encodes CDR1 KGHSH and CDR2 LQKENI. CDR3 length: 18 residues. The chain's CDR3 is CASSPTGVALTGANVLTF. CDR3 nucleotide sequence: TGTGCCAGCTCACCGACAGGGGTGGCCCTGACTGGGGCCAACGTCCTGACTTTC.

The rearrangement uses TRBV5-5 and TRBJ2-2; D is perhaps TRBD1 (6 bases). CDR1 and CDR2 from the germline V gene are SGHKS and YYEKEE (reference sequence). Trimming removed 7 bases at V and 2 bases at J, with 12 bases between. CDR3 length equals 14 residues. The CDR3: CASYWTVNTGELFF. DNA for the CDR3: TGTGCCAGCTACTGGACAGTTAACACCGGGGAGCTGTTTTTT.

Comments on this clone: Relative to the germline gene, one junction end is altered; a read error may explain this. The CDR3 reads CASSPNTGTQYF. The CDR3 DNA reads as TGTGCCAGCAGCCCAAACACAGGTACGCAGTATTTT. V and J are TRBV7-3 and TRBJ2-3; the D gene is possibly TRBD1 (5 bases). CDR1 is SGHTA, CDR2 FQGTGA, per germline. This CDR3 comprises 12 residues.

The V gene is TRBV6-6, the J gene TRBJ2-5, with 8 nucleotides matching TRBD2. CDR1 is MNHNY, CDR2 SVGAGI, per germline (reference sequence). The V segment lost 4 bases and the J segment 2 bases; nucleotides outside the gene matches: 3. The CDR3 covers 14 residues. The CDR3: CASSWASGQETQYF. For the CDR3, the DNA is TGTGCCAGCAGTTGGGCTAGCGGGCAAGAGACCCAGTACTTC.

The CDR3 sequence: CASSVNFYEQYF. CDR3 coding DNA: TGTGCCAGCAGTGTAAATTTCTACGAGCAGTACTTC. The chain links TRBV6-1 to TRBJ2-7, with D unresolved. CDR3 length: 12 amino acids. The germline gives CDR1 MNHNS, CDR2 SASEGT. The V and J ends lost 4 bases and 3 bases respectively, with 7 bases between them.

This clone was counted once. The V gene is TRBV4-1, the J gene TRBJ2-7; 7 nucleotides agree with TRBD1. The V segment lost 3 bases and the J segment 7 bases; nucleotides outside the gene matches: 9. The germline V gene has CDR1 MGHRA and CDR2 YSYEKL. The CDR3 is 14 residues long. The DNA for the CDR3 is TGCGCCAGCAGCCAGGGGGACAGAGCTACGGAGCAGTACTTC. Amino acid sequence: CASSQGDRATEQYF.

The chain couples TRBV5-1 to TRBJ2-7; D possibly corresponds to TRBD1 (6 bases). The germline gives CDR1 SGHRS, CDR2 YFSETQ. Trimming stripped 1 base from V and 0 bases from J, with 14 bases between. The CDR3 has 16 residues. The CDR3 reads CASSLIVRGSSYEQYF. For the CDR3, the DNA is TGCGCCAGCAGCTTGATAGTCAGGGGAAGCTCCTACGAGCAGTACTTC.

Note on this clone: One end of the junction fails to match germline, which may point to a read error. The chain's CDR3 is CSVLRDRGQAF. Here the CDR3 DNA reads TGCAGCGTCCTCAGGGACAGGGGGCAAGCCTTC. This chain connects TRBV29-1 to TRBJ2-7, with 12 bases identical to TRBD1. The germline gives CDR1 SQVTM, CDR2 ANQGSEA. The CDR3 length is 11 residues.

The chain has TRBV29-1 and TRBJ2-7; 9 positions agree with TRBD2. After removal of 4 bases from V and 0 bases from J, the junction contained 4 bases not matched to a gene. The CDR3 has 14 residues. Germline V CDR1 and CDR2: SQVTM, ANQGSEA. The CDR3 nucleotides are TGCAGCGTTGTGACTAGCGGCAACTCCTACGAGCAGTACTTC. This codes for CSVVTSGNSYEQYF.

Only one count was recorded for this clone. This chain links TRBV7-3 with TRBJ1-1, with TRBD1 matching 8 bases. Germline loops: CDR1 SGHTA, CDR2 FQGTGA. The CDR3 has 15 residues. V was clipped by 5 bases and J by 5 bases; unmatched bases: 10. CDR3 sequence reads: CASSTSGGRGTEAFF. DNA for the CDR3: TGTGCCAGCAGCACATCAGGGGGCAGGGGGACTGAAGCTTTCTTT.

The chain uses TRBV7-3 and TRBJ2-4, with D perhaps TRBD2 (6 bases). The CDR3 sequence is 16 residues long. Germline CDR1 is SGHTA and CDR2 is FQGTGA. With 11 bases removed from V and 2 bases from J, the gap between germline ends came to 22 bases. The chain's CDR3 is CASLGPGSGSKNIQYF. CDR3 nucleotide sequence: TGTGCCTCCCTGGGACCAGGGAGCGGGTCCAAAAACATTCAGTACTTC.

This clone has just one count. The chain has TRBV5-1 and TRBJ2-3; 8 bases align to TRBD1. The ends lost 4 bases at V and 0 bases at J; junction bases unmatched: 7. This CDR3 is 16 amino acids long. Germline V gene data show CDR1 as SGHRS and CDR2 as YFSETQ. In DNA form, the CDR3 reads TGCGCCAGCAGCGCAGCGACAGGGGCTAGCACAGATACGCAGTATTTT. It specifies CASSAATGASTDTQYF. Full variable domain (outside the CDR3, taken from reference TRBV5-1 and TRBJ2-3): KAGVTQTPRYLIKTRGQQVTLSCSPISGHRSVSWYQQTPGQGLQFLFEYFSETQRNKGNFPGRFSGRQFSNSRSEMNVSTLELGDSALYLCASSAATGASTDTQYFGPGTRLTVL.

This chain connects TRBV5-1 to TRBJ2-7; 7 nucleotides align to TRBD1. Germline CDR1 is SGHRS and CDR2 is YFSETQ. Losses at the gene ends were 4 bases for V and 2 bases for J; bases not matched to a gene: 9. The CDR3 extends over 15 amino acids. CDR3 sequence reads: CASSVLQGPTYEQYF. DNA for the CDR3: TGCGCCAGCAGCGTCCTACAGGGGCCCACCTACGAGCAGTACTTC.

The chain employs TRBV7-2 and TRBJ2-1; 10 nucleotides match TRBD2. V lost 3 bases, J lost 0 bases, and 11 bases stayed unmatched. This CDR3 is built from 19 residues. In germline, CDR1 is SGHTA, CDR2 FQGNSA. The CDR3 nucleotides read TGTGCCAGCAGCTTTTTTGGGACTAGCGCCAAGGTCTCCTACAATGAGCAGTTCTTC. Its translation is CASSFFGTSAKVSYNEQFF.

This rearrangement joins TRBV7-9 to TRBJ1-1; D is uncertain. The V gene lost 5 bases and the J gene lost 4 bases, with 8 bases spanning the gap. CDR1 and CDR2 (germline): SEHNR, FQNEAQ (reference sequence). The CDR3 length is 12 residues. The CDR3: CASSPYSTEAFF. In nucleotides, the CDR3 is TGTGCCAGCAGCCCATACAGCACTGAAGCTTTCTTT.